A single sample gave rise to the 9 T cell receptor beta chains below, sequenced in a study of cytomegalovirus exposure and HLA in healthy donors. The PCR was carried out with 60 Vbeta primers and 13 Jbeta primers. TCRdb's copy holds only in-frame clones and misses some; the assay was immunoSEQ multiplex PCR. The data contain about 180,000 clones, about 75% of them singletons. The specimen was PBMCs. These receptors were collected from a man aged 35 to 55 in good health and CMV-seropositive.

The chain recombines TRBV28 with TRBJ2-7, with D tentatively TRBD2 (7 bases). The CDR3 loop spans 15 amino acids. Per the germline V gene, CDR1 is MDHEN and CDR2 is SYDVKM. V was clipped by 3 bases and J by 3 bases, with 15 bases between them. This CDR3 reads CASSLGGTKFYEQYF. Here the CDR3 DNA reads TGTGCCAGCAGTTTGGGGGGGACAAAATTCTACGAGCAGTACTTC.

CDR3 in DNA: TGTGCCAGCACCCTTACAGGCAGGGGATCCCACGAGCAGTACTTC. It codes for CASTLTGRGSHEQYF. This chain uses TRBV28 with TRBJ2-7, with D perhaps matching TRBD1 (6 bases). Trimming cost V 7 bases and J 5 bases, with 21 bases left between them. CDR1 MDHEN and CDR2 SYDVKM come from the germline V gene. This CDR3 is built from 15 residues. The full variable domain, in which reference TRBV28 and TRBJ2-7 provide the parts outside the CDR3, is DVKVTQSSRYLVKRTGEKVFLECVQDMDHENMFWYRQDPGLGLRLIYFSYDVKMKEKGDIPEGYSVSREKKERFSLILESASTNQTSMYLCASTLTGRGSHEQYFGPGTRLTVT.

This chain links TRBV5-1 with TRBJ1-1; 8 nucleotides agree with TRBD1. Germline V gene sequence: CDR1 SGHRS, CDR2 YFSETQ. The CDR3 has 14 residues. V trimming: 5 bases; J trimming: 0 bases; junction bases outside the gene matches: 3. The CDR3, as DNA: TGCGCCAGCAGTTTGACAGGGGTGAACACTGAAGCTTTCTTT. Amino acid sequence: CASSLTGVNTEAFF.

Here the CDR3 reads CASRREATDTQYF. Written as DNA, the CDR3 is TGTGCCAGCAGGAGGGAGGCAACAGATACGCAGTATTTT. The chain joins TRBV2 to TRBJ2-3, with D tentatively TRBD2 (6 bases). The CDR3 runs 13 residues. V was shortened by 6 bases and J by 3 bases, with 10 bases between the two germline ends. The germline gives CDR1 SNHLY, CDR2 FYNNEI.

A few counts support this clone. The CDR3 DNA sequence: TGTGCCAGCAGTTTCCGCACCCTTAGCGAGCAGTACTTC. This encodes CASSFRTLSEQYF. The J gene is TRBJ2-7, the V gene TRBV6-6; D remains unclear. CDR1 and CDR2 (germline): MNHNY, SVGAGI (reference sequence). This CDR3 comprises 13 residues. Trimming removed 4 bases from V and 6 bases from J, with 13 bases in between.

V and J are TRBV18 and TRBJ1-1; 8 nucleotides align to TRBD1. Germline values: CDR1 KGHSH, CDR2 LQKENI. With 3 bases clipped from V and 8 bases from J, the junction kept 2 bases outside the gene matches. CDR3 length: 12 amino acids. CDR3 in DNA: TGTGCCAGCTCACCCGGGGACAGGGAAGCTTTCTTT. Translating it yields CASSPGDREAFF.

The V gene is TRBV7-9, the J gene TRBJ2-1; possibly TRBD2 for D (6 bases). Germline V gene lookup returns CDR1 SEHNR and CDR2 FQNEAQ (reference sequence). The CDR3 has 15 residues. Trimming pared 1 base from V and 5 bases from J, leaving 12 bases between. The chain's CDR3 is CASSLGGGMDNEQFF. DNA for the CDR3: TGTGCCAGCAGCTTAGGGGGCGGGATGGACAATGAGCAGTTCTTC. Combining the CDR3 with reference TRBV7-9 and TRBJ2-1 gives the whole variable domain DTGVSQNPRHKITKRGQNVTFRCDPISEHNRLYWYRQTLGQGPEFLTYFQNEAQLEKSRLLSDRFSAERPKGSFSTLEIQRTEQGDSAMYLCASSLGGGMDNEQFFGPGTRLTVL.

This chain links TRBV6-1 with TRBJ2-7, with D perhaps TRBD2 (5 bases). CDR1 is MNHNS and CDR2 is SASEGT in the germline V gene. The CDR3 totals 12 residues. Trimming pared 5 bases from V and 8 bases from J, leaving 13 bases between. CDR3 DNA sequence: TGTGCCAGCAGTATCCCCCCCGGGAAGCAGTACTTC. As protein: CASSIPPGKQYF.

CDR3 sequence: CASSYGGQGSYEQYF. The CDR3 DNA reads as TGTGCCAGCAGTTACGGGGGACAGGGAAGCTACGAGCAGTACTTC. The chain couples TRBV6-5 to TRBJ2-7; 9 bases line up with TRBD1. Germline V gene data show CDR1 as MNHEY and CDR2 as SVGAGI. The CDR3 sequence is 15 residues long. The V segment lost 2 bases and the J segment 3 bases; nucleotides outside the gene matches: 5.